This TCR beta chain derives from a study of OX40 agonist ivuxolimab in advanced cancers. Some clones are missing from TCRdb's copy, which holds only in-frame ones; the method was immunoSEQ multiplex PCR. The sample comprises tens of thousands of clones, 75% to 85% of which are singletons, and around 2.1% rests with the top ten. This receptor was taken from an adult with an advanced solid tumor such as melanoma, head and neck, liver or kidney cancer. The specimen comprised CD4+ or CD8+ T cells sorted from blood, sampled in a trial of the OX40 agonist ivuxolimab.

The CDR3 here is CATSMGQGDEKLFF. CDR3 nucleotide sequence: TGTGCCACCAGCATGGGACAGGGAGACGAAAAACTGTTTTTT. V usage is TRBV15 and J usage is TRBJ1-4, with 9 positions matching TRBD1. Trimming at V came to 4 bases and at J to 8 bases, leaving 5 bases not matched to a gene. Germline assignment: CDR1 LNHNV and CDR2 YYDKDF (reference sequence). The CDR3 runs 14 residues.